This record looks at one TCR beta chain sequence and its context. The antigen is unknown. This CDR3 has 14 amino acids. Germline lookup yields CDR1 GTSNPN and CDR2 SVGIG (reference sequence). J gave up 4 bases and V 2 bases, and 4 bases lay outside the gene matches. Here immunoSEQ multiplex PCR was the method, and the copy in TCRdb shows in-frame clones only, minus some. The sample yields some 100,000 clones, approximately 90% seen once. The sample belongs to a study of T cell responses to AZD1222 COVID-19 vaccine. Study conclusions and caveats: Donors were chiefly white British, with a greater number of females, and clonal diversity was perhaps underestimated.

Sequenced here: peripheral blood, sampled on day 0 of AZD1222 vaccination. V gene TRBV30 combines with J gene TRBJ1-5; 8 nucleotides line up with TRBD1. The TCR was taken from an adult in good health. In nucleotides, the CDR3 is TGTGCCTGGAGTCGAGGACAGGGTAATCAGCCCCAGCATTTT. The encoded protein is CAWSRGQGNQPQHF.